The 8 T cell receptor beta chains given below trace back to one sample, sequenced in a study of T cell repertoires in cytomegalovirus infection. TCRdb redid the calling of the reads with MiXCR, one entry per CDR3 protein. Among roughly 640,000 distinct CDR3 sequences listed, approximately 24% were seen once. Input material: CD8+ T cells from PBMCs. The receptors stem from a human donor in good health (CMV status not recorded). Some clones in this sample may be carry-over from other donors' samples.

This clonotype showed up just a few times. V is TRBV12-5 and J is TRBJ1-1; D uncertain. V dropped 5 bases and J dropped 3 bases, with 10 bases sitting between them. The CDR3 extends over 13 amino acids. The germline gives CDR1 LGHNT, CDR2 FRNRAP. The CDR3 here is CASGKELYTEAFF. In DNA, the CDR3 is TGTGCTAGTGGTAAAGAGTTGTACACTGAAGCTTTCTTT. Drawing the rest from reference TRBV12-5 and TRBJ1-1, the complete variable domain is DARVTQTPRHKVTEMGQEVTMRCQPILGHNTVFWYRQTMMQGLELLAYFRNRAPLDDSGMPKDRFSAEMPDATLATLKIQPSEPRDSAVYFCASGKELYTEAFFGQGTRLTVV.

There are many counts of this clonotype. The chain links TRBV7-8 to TRBJ2-1; D ambiguous. Germline lookup yields CDR1 SGHVS and CDR2 FQNEAQ. The ends were cut back, 1 base at V and 8 bases at J, with 3 bases in the middle. The CDR3 loop spans 11 amino acids. The CDR3 sequence: CASSLDDEQFF. The CDR3 nucleotides are TGTGCCAGCAGCTTAGATGATGAGCAGTTCTTC. Supplemented by reference TRBV7-8 and TRBJ2-1, the full variable domain reads GAGVSQSPRYKVAKRGQDVALRCDPISGHVSLFWYQQALGQGPEFLTYFQNEAQLDKSGLPSDRFFAERPEGSVSTLKIQRTQQEDSAVYLCASSLDDEQFFGPGTRLTVL.

Concerning this clonotype itself: Relative to the germline gene, one junction end is altered; a read error may explain this. V and J are TRBV7-9 and TRBJ2-7; unclear D gene. Germline lookup yields CDR1 SEHNR and CDR2 FQNEAQ (reference sequence). The CDR3 loop spans 12 amino acids. CDR3 DNA sequence: TGTGCCAGCAGCCGAGGAACCTACGAGCAGTGCTTC. It yields the protein CASSRGTYEQCF.

This clonotype occurred a few times. J is TRBJ1-5 and V is TRBV19; no firm D call. CDR1 and CDR2 (germline): LNHDA, SQIVND (reference sequence). The length of the CDR3 is 13 residues. Trimming took off 7 bases at V and 5 bases at J, with 12 bases between the two ends. The CDR3 nucleotides read TGTGCCAGTAATAATGAGGGATATCAGCCCCAGCATTTT. It yields the protein CASNNEGYQPQHF.

Note on this clonotype: One end of the junction varies from germline; a read error may be responsible. This chain links TRBV12-3 or TRBV12-4 with TRBJ2-3; D remains unclear. The CDR3 totals 17 residues. The CDR3 protein is CVSSLRAVPTSTDTQYF. CDR3 DNA sequence: TGTGTCAGCAGTTTAAGGGCAGTACCTACTAGCACAGATACGCAGTATTTT.

This rearrangement joins TRBV12-3 or TRBV12-4 to TRBJ1-1; D uncertain. CDR3 size: 10 residues. V dropped 6 bases and J dropped 10 bases, with 9 bases sitting between them. The CDR3 bases are TGTGCCAGCAGCCTCCGCGGAGCTTTCTTT. It yields the protein CASSLRGAFF.

The chain is built from TRBV20-1 and TRBJ2-1; no firm D call. The V gene lost 6 bases and the J gene lost 8 bases, with 17 bases spanning the gap. From germline, CDR1 is DFQATT and CDR2 SNEGSKA (reference sequence). This CDR3 region has 13 residues. The chain's CDR3 is CSAAPSNYDEQFF. For the CDR3, the DNA is TGCAGTGCCGCCCCCTCTAATTACGATGAGCAGTTCTTC.

This clonotype was seen a few times. The rearrangement links TRBV29-1 to TRBJ2-1, with D unclear. The CDR3 contains 10 residues. Germline assignment: CDR1 SQVTM and CDR2 ANQGSEA. V lost 7 bases to trimming and J lost 7 bases, with 8 bases between them. CDR3 in DNA: TGCAGCGGTAAGGAGAATGAGCAGTTCTTC. Its translation is CSGKENEQFF.